The 19 T cell receptor beta chains below were found in one sample sequenced in a study of T cell responses to AZD1222 COVID-19 vaccine. This table comes from immunoSEQ multiplex PCR, and its TCRdb copy is limited to in-frame clones, with some not included. The sample includes roughly 150,000 clones, approximately 91% of them seen just once. Specimen: peripheral blood, collected 28 days after the second AZD1222 dose. The receptors were sampled from an adult who received the AZD1222 COVID-19 vaccine.

The rearrangement uses TRBV7-9 and TRBJ1-1, with D unresolved. Germline CDR1 reads SEHNR; CDR2 reads FQNEAQ (reference sequence). The CDR3 runs 13 residues. Trimming pared 1 base from V and 3 bases from J, leaving 6 bases between. The chain's CDR3 is CASSLVTDTEAFF. The CDR3, as DNA: TGTGCCAGCAGCTTAGTCACCGACACTGAAGCTTTCTTT.

The rearrangement joins TRBV9 to TRBJ2-6; 9 bases map to TRBD1. The V segment lost 1 base and the J segment 3 bases; nucleotides outside the gene matches: 8. This CDR3 has 18 amino acids. CDR1 SGDLS and CDR2 YYNGEE come from the germline V gene. The CDR3 DNA is TGTGCCAGCAGCGTATTGGGGACAGGGTTTGGTGGGGCCAACGTCCTGACTTTC. Residues: CASSVLGTGFGGANVLTF.

This chain links TRBV5-1 with TRBJ1-4, with D unresolved. Germline CDR1 SGHRS, CDR2 YFSETQ. The CDR3 runs 14 residues. Trimming removed 2 bases from V and 6 bases from J, with 11 bases in between. CDR3 DNA sequence: TGCGCCAGCAGCTTCGGGCGTTTTGATGAAAAACTGTTTTTT. Protein product: CASSFGRFDEKLFF.

The chain has TRBV19 and TRBJ2-7, with D possibly matching TRBD2 (6 bases). The V end lost 4 bases, the J end lost 3 bases, and 10 bases lay between the germline ends. Germline CDR1 is LNHDA and CDR2 is SQIVND (reference sequence). The CDR3 has 13 amino acids. As DNA, the CDR3 is TGTGCCAGTAGTAGACTAGTACACTACGAGCAGTACTTC. Amino acid sequence: CASSRLVHYEQYF. The full variable domain, rest sourced from reference TRBV19 and TRBJ2-7, is DGGITQSPKYLFRKEGQNVTLSCEQNLNHDAMYWYRQDPGQGLRLIYYSQIVNDFQKGDIAEGYSVSREKKESFPLTVTSAQKNPTAFYLCASSRLVHYEQYFGPGTRLTVT.

V is TRBV19 and J is TRBJ2-1; D gene unclear. The CDR3 totals 12 residues. Germline loops: CDR1 LNHDA, CDR2 SQIVND (reference sequence). V was trimmed by 5 bases and J by 7 bases, leaving 9 bases between them. CDR3 amino acids: CASSRAGNEQFF. CDR3 DNA: TGTGCCAGTAGTCGGGCTGGGAATGAGCAGTTCTTC. Drawing the rest from reference TRBV19 and TRBJ2-1, the complete variable domain is DGGITQSPKYLFRKEGQNVTLSCEQNLNHDAMYWYRQDPGQGLRLIYYSQIVNDFQKGDIAEGYSVSREKKESFPLTVTSAQKNPTAFYLCASSRAGNEQFFGPGTRLTVL.

This chain uses TRBV6-5 with TRBJ2-5; D gene unclear. The germline V gene has CDR1 MNHEY and CDR2 SVGAGI. V was trimmed by 6 bases and J by 1 base, leaving 12 bases between them. The CDR3 has 14 amino acids. This CDR3 is CASRTRISQETQYF. CDR3 nucleotide sequence: TGTGCCAGCAGGACCAGGATCTCCCAAGAGACCCAGTACTTC.

The rearrangement joins TRBV2 to TRBJ2-7; 7 bases fit TRBD2. This CDR3 has 12 residues. The V and J ends lost 6 bases and 4 bases, in that order; junction bases with no gene match: 3. Germline CDR1 and CDR2: SNHLY and FYNNEI. CDR3 nucleotide sequence: TGTGCCAGCAGGGGACTAAAGTACGAGCAGTACTTC. Protein sequence: CASRGLKYEQYF.

The chain combines TRBV7-2 with TRBJ2-1; 9 nucleotides match TRBD2. The germline gives CDR1 SGHTA, CDR2 FQGNSA. The CDR3 extends over 16 amino acids. J lost 7 bases, V lost 5 bases, and 12 bases had no gene match. CDR3 nucleotide sequence: TGTGCCAGCAGCCATACCCGGGTAGCGGGGGTAAATGAGCAGTTCTTC. Its translation: CASSHTRVAGVNEQFF.

This clone was detected a few times. This chain uses TRBV5-6 with TRBJ2-1; D not certain. The V gene lost 1 base and the J gene lost 7 bases, with 9 bases spanning the gap. CDR1 is SGHDT, CDR2 YYEEEE, per germline. The CDR3 consists of 13 residues. CDR3 protein: CASSLRSGNEQFF. The CDR3 nucleotides are TGTGCCAGCAGCTTGCGCAGTGGAAATGAGCAGTTCTTC.

J is TRBJ2-2 and V is TRBV24-1; D ambiguous. In germline, CDR1 is KGHDR, CDR2 SFDVKD. The CDR3 has 14 amino acids. The V gene lost 9 bases and the J gene lost 0 bases, with 10 bases spanning the gap. The CDR3 nucleotides are TGTGCCACCTGCCGCAGCCCGAACACCGGGGAGCTGTTTTTT. This translates into CATCRSPNTGELFF.

The V gene is TRBV5-1, the J gene TRBJ2-7; D remains unclear. Germline CDR1 and CDR2: SGHRS and YFSETQ. CDR3 length: 14 amino acids. V shed 0 bases and J shed 7 bases, with 14 bases lying between them. Written as DNA, the CDR3 is TGCGCCAGCAGCTTGGGAGGAATACCCGGGGAGCAGTACTTC. This translates into CASSLGGIPGEQYF.

This sequence joins TRBV5-4 and TRBJ1-5; TRBD1 matches at 8 bases. CDR1 and CDR2 (germline): SGHNT, YYREEE (reference sequence). After removal of 4 bases from V and 5 bases from J, the junction contained 2 bases not matched to a gene. This CDR3 is 13 amino acids long. The CDR3 sequence is CASSPDRDQPQHF. CDR3 nucleotides: TGTGCCAGCAGCCCGGACAGGGATCAGCCCCAGCATTTT.

The CDR3 loop is CASKGRVAFF. The CDR3 nucleotides read TGTGCCAGCAAGGGCAGGGTAGCTTTCTTT. The chain uses TRBV28 and TRBJ1-1; D perhaps matches TRBD1 (5 bases). With 7 bases removed from V and 10 bases from J, the gap between germline ends came to 10 bases. CDR1 and CDR2 (germline): MDHEN, SYDVKM. The CDR3 is made up of 10 amino acids.

The chain carries TRBV6-2 or TRBV6-3 and TRBJ1-1, with D tentatively TRBD1 (6 bases). The ends were cut back, 2 bases at V and 5 bases at J, with 12 bases in the middle. CDR1 and CDR2 (germline): MNHEY, SVGEGT. The CDR3 runs to 14 residues. The DNA for the CDR3 is TGTGCCAGCAGTTACCCGGGGGCGGGAACTGAAGCTTTCTTT. Translating gives CASSYPGAGTEAFF.

DNA for the CDR3: TGTGCCAGCAGCGTAGGACACAATAATTCACCCCTCCACTTT. It codes for CASSVGHNNSPLHF. J is TRBJ1-6 and V is TRBV9; D unresolved. The CDR3 is 14 amino acids. The V and J ends lost 0 bases and 5 bases respectively, with 6 bases between them. Germline CDR1 SGDLS, CDR2 YYNGEE.

This sequence joins TRBV3-1 (or the pseudogene TRBV3-2) and TRBJ1-1, with D perhaps matching TRBD1 (5 bases). Germline assignment: CDR1 LGHDT and CDR2 YNNKEL (reference sequence). Trimming pared 10 bases from V and 6 bases from J, leaving 12 bases between. This CDR3 comprises 11 residues. Here the CDR3 reads CATLGPSEAFF. CDR3 in DNA: TGTGCCACCCTGGGGCCCTCTGAAGCTTTCTTT.

This rearrangement joins TRBV20-1 to TRBJ2-2, with TRBD1 matching 7 bases. The CDR3 runs to 16 residues. The germline V gene has CDR1 DFQATT and CDR2 SNEGSKA (reference sequence). The junction had 8 bases not matched to a gene; V was cut back by 3 bases and J by 1 base. This CDR3 reads CSASKGHRGNTGELFF. In DNA, the CDR3 is TGCAGTGCTAGTAAGGGTCACAGGGGGAACACCGGGGAGCTGTTTTTT.

This chain connects TRBV19 to TRBJ1-5; D is possibly TRBD1 (5 bases). Trimming removed 1 base at V and 6 bases at J, with 10 bases between. This CDR3 is built from 14 residues. Germline CDR1 reads LNHDA; CDR2 reads SQIVND (reference sequence). Here the CDR3 DNA reads TGTGCCAGTAGTATAGTGAGGGGTTCTCAGCCCCAGCATTTT. It encodes CASSIVRGSQPQHF.

This rearrangement joins TRBV23-1 to TRBJ2-7; D may be TRBD2 (6 bases). Being an ORF, TRBV23-1 has a function that is uncertain. Trimming pared 0 bases from V and 2 bases from J, leaving 11 bases between. The CDR3 is 15 amino acids. CDR3 sequence (DNA): TGCGCCAGCAGTCAATCGTGGCGGGAAACCTACGAGCAGTACTTC. Translation gives CASSQSWRETYEQYF.